This TCR beta chain was observed in a study of cytomegalovirus exposure and HLA in healthy donors. Study information: Among the roughly 400 donors who were genotyped, 81% fell in the genetic ancestry cluster that is associated with self-reported Caucasian donors.

V was trimmed by 6 bases and J by 5 bases, leaving 16 bases between them. This CDR3 contains 14 residues. Germline V gene lookup returns CDR1 MNHEY and CDR2 SVGAGI. Use of 60 Vbeta and 13 Jbeta primers characterized the PCR. Sequenced by immunoSEQ multiplex PCR; TCRdb stores in-frame clones only, minus some. The sample lists about 150,000 clones, 75% to 80% occurring once. This clone was seen only a few times. This TCR derives from a male donor in good health and CMV-seronegative. V gene TRBV6-5 combines with J gene TRBJ1-1, with D perhaps TRBD1 (6 bases). Sequenced: PBMCs. The DNA for the CDR3 is TGTGCCAGCAGCCGTCAACAGGGATGGACTGAAGCTTTCTTT. Translated: CASSRQQGWTEAFF.